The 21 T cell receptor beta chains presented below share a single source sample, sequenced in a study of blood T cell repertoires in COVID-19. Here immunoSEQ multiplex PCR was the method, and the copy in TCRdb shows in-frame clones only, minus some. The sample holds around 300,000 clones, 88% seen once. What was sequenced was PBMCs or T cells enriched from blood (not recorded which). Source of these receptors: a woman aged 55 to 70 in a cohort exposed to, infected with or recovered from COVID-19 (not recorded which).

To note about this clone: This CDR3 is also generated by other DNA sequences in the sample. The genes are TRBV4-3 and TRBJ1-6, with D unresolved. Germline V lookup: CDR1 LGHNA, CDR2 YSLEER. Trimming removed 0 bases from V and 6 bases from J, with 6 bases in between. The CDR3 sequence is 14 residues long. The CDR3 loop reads CASSQEAVNSPLHF. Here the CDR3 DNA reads TGCGCCAGCAGCCAAGAGGCGGTTAATTCACCCCTCCACTTT.

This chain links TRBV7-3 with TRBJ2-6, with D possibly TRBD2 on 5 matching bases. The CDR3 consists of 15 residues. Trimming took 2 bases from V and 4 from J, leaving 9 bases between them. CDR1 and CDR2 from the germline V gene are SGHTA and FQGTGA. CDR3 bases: TGTGCCAGCAGCTTAGTAGGGAGCGGGGCCAACGTCCTGACTTTC. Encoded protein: CASSLVGSGANVLTF.

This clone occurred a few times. The CDR3 loop is CATSVNSNSPLHF. DNA of the CDR3: TGTGCCACCAGCGTAAACAGTAATTCACCCCTCCACTTT. The chain couples TRBV15 to TRBJ1-6; D not resolved. Deletions cut 5 bases from V and 6 bases from J, with 8 bases between. CDR1 and CDR2 (germline): LNHNV, YYDKDF (reference sequence). CDR3 length equals 13 residues. Drawing the rest from reference TRBV15 and TRBJ1-6, the complete variable domain is DAMVIQNPRYQVTQFGKPVTLSCSQTLNHNVMYWYQQKSSQAPKLLFHYYDKDFNNEADTPDNFQSRRPNTSFCFLDIRSPGLGDTAMYLCATSVNSNSPLHFGNGTRLTVT.

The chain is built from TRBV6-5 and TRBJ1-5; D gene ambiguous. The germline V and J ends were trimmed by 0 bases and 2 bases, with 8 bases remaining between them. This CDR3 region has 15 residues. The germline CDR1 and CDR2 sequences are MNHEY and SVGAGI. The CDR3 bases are TGTGCCAGCAGTTACTCCAGGTGGGGCAATCAGCCCCAGCATTTT. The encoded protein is CASSYSRWGNQPQHF.

The CDR3 protein is CASSLGGGTEAFF. CDR3 bases: TGTGCCAGCAGCCTAGGAGGCGGGACTGAAGCTTTCTTT. The chain combines TRBV5-8 with TRBJ1-1; no firm D call. Between the trimmed V and J ends, which lost 4 bases and 5 bases, there was a span of 12 bases. The CDR3 runs to 13 residues. Germline values: CDR1 SGHTS, CDR2 YDEGEE.

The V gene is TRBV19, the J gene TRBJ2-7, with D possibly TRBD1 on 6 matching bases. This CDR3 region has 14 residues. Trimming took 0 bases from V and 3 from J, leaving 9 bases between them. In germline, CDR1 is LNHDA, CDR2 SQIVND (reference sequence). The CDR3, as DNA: TGTGCCAGTAGTATAGAGGGCAGGGGCTACGAGCAGTACTTC. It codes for CASSIEGRGYEQYF. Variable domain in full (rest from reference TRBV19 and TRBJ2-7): DGGITQSPKYLFRKEGQNVTLSCEQNLNHDAMYWYRQDPGQGLRLIYYSQIVNDFQKGDIAEGYSVSREKKESFPLTVTSAQKNPTAFYLCASSIEGRGYEQYFGPGTRLTVT.

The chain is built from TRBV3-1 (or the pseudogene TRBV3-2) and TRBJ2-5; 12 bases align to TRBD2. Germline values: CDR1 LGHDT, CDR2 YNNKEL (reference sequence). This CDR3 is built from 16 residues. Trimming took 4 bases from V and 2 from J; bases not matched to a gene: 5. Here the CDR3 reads CASSLLAGGGQETQYF. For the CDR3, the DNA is TGTGCCAGCAGCCTTCTAGCGGGAGGGGGGCAAGAGACCCAGTACTTC.

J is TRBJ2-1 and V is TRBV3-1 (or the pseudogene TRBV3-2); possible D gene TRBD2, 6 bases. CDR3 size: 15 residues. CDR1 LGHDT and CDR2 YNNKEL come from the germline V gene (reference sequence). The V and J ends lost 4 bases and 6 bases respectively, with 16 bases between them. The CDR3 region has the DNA TGTGCCAGCAGCCCCTTAGCGGTGCCGGGCAATGAGCAGTTCTTC. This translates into CASSPLAVPGNEQFF.

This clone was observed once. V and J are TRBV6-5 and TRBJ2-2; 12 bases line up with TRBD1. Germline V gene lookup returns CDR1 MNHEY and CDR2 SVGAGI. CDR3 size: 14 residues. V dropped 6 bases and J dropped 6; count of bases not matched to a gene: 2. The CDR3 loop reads CASSRDRGPGELFF. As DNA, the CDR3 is TGTGCCAGCAGCAGGGACAGGGGGCCCGGGGAGCTGTTTTTT.

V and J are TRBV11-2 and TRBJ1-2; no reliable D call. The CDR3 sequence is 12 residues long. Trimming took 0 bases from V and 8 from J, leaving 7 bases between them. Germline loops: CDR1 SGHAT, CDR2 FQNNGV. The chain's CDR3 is CASSLDPGGYTF. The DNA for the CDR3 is TGTGCCAGCAGCTTAGATCCGGGGGGCTACACCTTC.

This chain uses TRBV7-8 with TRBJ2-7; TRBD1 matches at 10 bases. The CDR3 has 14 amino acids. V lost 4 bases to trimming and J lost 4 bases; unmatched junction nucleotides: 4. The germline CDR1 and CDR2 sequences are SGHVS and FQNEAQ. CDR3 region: CASSSLDRGYEQYF. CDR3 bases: TGTGCCAGCAGCTCACTGGACAGGGGGTACGAGCAGTACTTC.

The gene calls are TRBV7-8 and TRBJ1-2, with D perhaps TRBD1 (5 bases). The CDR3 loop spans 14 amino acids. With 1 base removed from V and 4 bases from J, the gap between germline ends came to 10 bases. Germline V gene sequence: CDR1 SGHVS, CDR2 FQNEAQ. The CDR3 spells CASSLVQGSYGYTF. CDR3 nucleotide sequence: TGTGCCAGCAGCTTAGTGCAGGGCAGCTATGGCTACACCTTC.

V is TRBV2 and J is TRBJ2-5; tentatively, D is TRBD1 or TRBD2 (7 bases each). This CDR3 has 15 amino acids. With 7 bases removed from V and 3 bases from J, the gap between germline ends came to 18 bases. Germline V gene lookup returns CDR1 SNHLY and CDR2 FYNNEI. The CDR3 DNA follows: TGTGCCAGCAAGGAAGCGGGACAGATAAAAGAGACCCAGTACTTC. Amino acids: CASKEAGQIKETQYF.

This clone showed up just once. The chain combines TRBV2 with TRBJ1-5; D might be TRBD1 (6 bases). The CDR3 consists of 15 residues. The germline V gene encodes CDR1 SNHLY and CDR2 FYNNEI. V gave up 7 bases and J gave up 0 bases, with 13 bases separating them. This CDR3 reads CASNLGANSNQPQHF. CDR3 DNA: TGTGCCAGCAACCTGGGGGCAAATAGCAATCAGCCCCAGCATTTT.

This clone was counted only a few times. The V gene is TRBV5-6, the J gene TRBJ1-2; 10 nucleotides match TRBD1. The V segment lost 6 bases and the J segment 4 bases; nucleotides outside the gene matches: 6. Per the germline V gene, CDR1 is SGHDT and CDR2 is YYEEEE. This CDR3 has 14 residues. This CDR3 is CASTEDRGVYGYTF. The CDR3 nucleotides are TGTGCCAGCACCGAGGACAGGGGGGTCTATGGCTACACCTTC.

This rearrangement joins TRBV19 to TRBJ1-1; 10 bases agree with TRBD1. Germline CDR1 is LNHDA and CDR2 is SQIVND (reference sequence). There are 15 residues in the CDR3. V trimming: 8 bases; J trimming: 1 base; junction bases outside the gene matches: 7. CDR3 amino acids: CASSGTGEGNTEAFF. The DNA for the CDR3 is TGTGCCAGTTCCGGGACAGGGGAAGGGAACACTGAAGCTTTCTTT.

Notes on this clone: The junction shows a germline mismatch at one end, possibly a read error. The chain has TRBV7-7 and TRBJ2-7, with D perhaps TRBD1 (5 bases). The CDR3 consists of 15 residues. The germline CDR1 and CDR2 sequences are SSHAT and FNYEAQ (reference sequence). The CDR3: CASSLGQGGSYEQYF. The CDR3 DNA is TGTGCTAGCAGCTTAGGCCAGGGTGGCTCCTACGAGCAGTACTTC.

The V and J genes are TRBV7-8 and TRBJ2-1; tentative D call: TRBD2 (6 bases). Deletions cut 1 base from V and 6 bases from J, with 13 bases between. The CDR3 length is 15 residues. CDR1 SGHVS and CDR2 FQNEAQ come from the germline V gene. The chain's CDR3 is CASSLVGGTINEQFF. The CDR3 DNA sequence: TGTGCCAGCAGCTTAGTCGGCGGGACGATCAATGAGCAGTTCTTC.

CDR3 region: CASSEGGVLAPKYF. CDR3 in DNA: TGTGCCAGCAGTGAAGGGGGGGTACTGGCCCCAAAGTACTTC. The rearrangement uses TRBV2 and TRBJ2-7; D perhaps matches TRBD2 (6 bases). The CDR3 covers 14 residues. The germline V gene encodes CDR1 SNHLY and CDR2 FYNNEI. V was clipped by 1 base and J by 11 bases, with 18 bases between them.

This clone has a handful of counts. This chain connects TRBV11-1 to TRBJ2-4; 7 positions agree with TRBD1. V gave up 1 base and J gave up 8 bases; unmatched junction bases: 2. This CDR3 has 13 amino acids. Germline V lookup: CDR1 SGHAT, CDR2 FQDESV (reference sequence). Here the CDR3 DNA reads TGTGCCAGCAGCTTAGACAGGGGTGACATTCAGTACTTC. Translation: CASSLDRGDIQYF. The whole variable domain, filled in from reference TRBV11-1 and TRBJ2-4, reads EAEVAQSPRYKITEKSQAVAFWCDPISGHATLYWYRQILGQGPELLVQFQDESVVDDSQLPKDRFSAERLKGVDSTLKIQPAELGDSAMYLCASSLDRGDIQYFGAGTRLSVL.

CDR3 region: CATGARQGNQPQHF. The CDR3 DNA reads as TGTGCCACCGGCGCGAGACAGGGAAATCAGCCCCAGCATTTT. V is TRBV6-5 and J is TRBJ1-5; TRBD1 agrees at 7 bases. Germline CDR1 MNHEY, CDR2 SVGAGI. The CDR3 is made up of 14 amino acids. Trimming cost V 10 bases and J 4 bases; bases outside gene matches: 10.